Following are 24 T cell receptor beta chains from one sample sequenced in a study of shared clonotypes between healthy human individuals. Only CD45RO-negative cells positively selected for CCR7 counted as naive CD8 cells, so terminally differentiated effector memory CD45RA+ cells were excluded. The assay was immunoSEQ multiplex PCR, and TCRdb's table has in-frame clones only and misses some. Among more than 600,000 clones listed, 90% to 95% were seen once. Source material: naive CD8+ T cells sorted from blood. The receptors were sampled from a man aged 30-40 years in good health.

The rearrangement links TRBV4-2 to TRBJ2-7, with unresolved D. CDR3 length: 15 residues. The V end was cut by 1 base, the J end by 0 bases, with 10 bases between. Germline V gene sequence: CDR1 LGHNA, CDR2 YNFKEQ. CDR3 residues: CASSQATAGSYEQYF. Written as DNA, the CDR3 is TGTGCCAGCAGCCAAGCTACGGCTGGCTCCTACGAGCAGTACTTC.

The chain has TRBV19 and TRBJ2-1; weak D call: TRBD1 (5 bases). Germline loops: CDR1 LNHDA, CDR2 SQIVND (reference sequence). The CDR3 is made up of 14 amino acids. Trimming took off 1 base at V and 2 bases at J, with 6 bases between the two ends. CDR3 in amino acids: CASSIAGTYNEQFF. The CDR3 coding sequence is TGTGCCAGTAGTATAGCAGGGACCTACAATGAGCAGTTCTTC.

V gene TRBV7-8 combines with J gene TRBJ2-7, with 8 bases that match TRBD2. Germline loops: CDR1 SGHVS, CDR2 FQNEAQ. This CDR3 comprises 15 residues. V shed 0 bases and J 2 bases; nucleotides not matched to a gene: 3. DNA of the CDR3: TGTGCCAGCAGCTTAGCAGGGACTAGTGCCTACGAGCAGTACTTC. Translation: CASSLAGTSAYEQYF. The whole variable domain, filled in from reference TRBV7-8 and TRBJ2-7, reads GAGVSQSPRYKVAKRGQDVALRCDPISGHVSLFWYQQALGQGPEFLTYFQNEAQLDKSGLPSDRFFAERPEGSVSTLKIQRTQQEDSAVYLCASSLAGTSAYEQYFGPGTRLTVT.

V is TRBV5-6 and J is TRBJ2-3, with no clear D. CDR3 length equals 11 residues. Germline assignment: CDR1 SGHDT and CDR2 YYEEEE. V shed 2 bases and J shed 5 bases, with 3 bases lying between them. CDR3 DNA sequence: TGTGCCAGCAGCTTCTTAGATACGCAGTATTTT. Protein: CASSFLDTQYF.

This chain joins TRBV9 and TRBJ2-2; possibly TRBD1 or TRBD2 for D (5 bases each). Germline V gene lookup returns CDR1 SGDLS and CDR2 YYNGEE. The V end was cut by 0 bases, the J end by 7 bases, with 19 bases between. CDR3 length: 17 amino acids. The CDR3 protein is CASSVAVRLGTGGELFF. As DNA, the CDR3 is TGTGCCAGCAGCGTAGCGGTACGGTTGGGGACGGGCGGGGAGCTGTTTTTT.

This chain links TRBV7-9 with TRBJ2-1; D unresolved. The V end was cut by 5 bases, the J end by 10 bases, with 15 bases between. The V gene's germline CDR1 is SEHNR and CDR2 FQNEAQ (reference sequence). This CDR3 spans 13 amino acids. The DNA for the CDR3 is TGTGCCAGCAGCCACCTGACCGGGCCCGAGCAGTTCTTC. Encoded protein: CASSHLTGPEQFF.

V and J are TRBV4-1 and TRBJ2-2; maybe TRBD1 (6 bases). CDR1 and CDR2 from the germline V gene are MGHRA and YSYEKL. The CDR3 loop spans 15 amino acids. V lost 2 bases to trimming and J lost 4 bases, with 11 bases between them. The chain's CDR3 is CASSQPTGFTGELFF. CDR3 DNA sequence: TGCGCCAGCAGCCAACCGACAGGTTTCACCGGGGAGCTGTTTTTT.

A note on this clone: One end of the junction is discordant with germline, which a read error may explain. The chain is built from TRBV20-1 and TRBJ1-5; D uncertain. Germline V gives CDR1 DFQATT, CDR2 SNEGSKA (reference sequence). This CDR3 has 9 amino acids. This CDR3 is CSARESRGF. The CDR3 region has the DNA TGCAGTGCTAGAGAGAGTCGGGGTTTT.

V gene TRBV2 combines with J gene TRBJ1-1, with D unclear. Germline assignment: CDR1 SNHLY and CDR2 FYNNEI. The V end was cut by 3 bases, the J end by 6 bases, with 11 bases between. The CDR3 runs 13 residues. In nucleotides, the CDR3 is TGTGCCAGCAGTGACCCAATGGGCGCTGAAGCTTTCTTT. Amino acid sequence: CASSDPMGAEAFF.

The CDR3 coding sequence is TGCAGCGTTGGGGGGAGAGGAAACACCATATATTTT. It translates to CSVGGRGNTIYF. V gene TRBV29-1 combines with J gene TRBJ1-3; D is possibly TRBD1 (5 bases). The V and J ends lost 4 bases and 4 bases respectively, with 8 bases between them. Per germline, CDR1 SQVTM and CDR2 ANQGSEA. This CDR3 is built from 12 residues.

The sample holds one count of this clone. The rearrangement links TRBV27 to TRBJ1-4; a weak D match, TRBD1 (6 bases). Trimming removed 5 bases from V and 0 bases from J, with 16 bases in between. Germline lookup yields CDR1 MNHEY and CDR2 SMNVEV (reference sequence). The CDR3 length is 17 residues. The CDR3 spells CASSPKGGFATNEKLFF. The CDR3 DNA reads as TGTGCCAGCAGTCCCAAGGGGGGGTTTGCAACTAATGAAAAACTGTTTTTT.

On this clone itself: A much larger clone sits a single nucleotide away, making a read error possible. The V call is TRBV6-1, the J call TRBJ2-7; D is uncertain. The V gene lost 4 bases and the J gene lost 3 bases, with 4 bases spanning the gap. Germline V gives CDR1 MNHNS, CDR2 SASEGT. The CDR3 sequence is 11 residues long. The CDR3 sequence is CASSVFYEQYF. DNA of the CDR3: TGTGCCAGCAGTGTTTTCTACGAGCAGTACTTC.

The V call is TRBV28, the J call TRBJ2-7; D gene uncertain. This CDR3 is built from 14 residues. CDR1 MDHEN and CDR2 SYDVKM come from the germline V gene. V was cut by 6 bases and J by 3 bases, with 15 bases left in between. The DNA for the CDR3 is TGTGCCAGCAGAAGTCAGCACAGTTTCTACGAGCAGTACTTC. Its translation is CASRSQHSFYEQYF.

In this sample, this clone turned up once. CDR3: CASSYYEDNEQFF. CDR3 nucleotide sequence: TGTGCCAGCAGTTACTATGAGGACAATGAGCAGTTCTTC. The V and J genes are TRBV6-5 and TRBJ2-1; D remains unclear. V was trimmed by 1 base and J by 5 bases, leaving 6 bases between them. The CDR3 spans 13 residues. Germline V gene data show CDR1 as MNHEY and CDR2 as SVGAGI.

The CDR3 region has the DNA TGTGCCAGCAGTGTACAAGGGGACTACGAGCAGTACTTC. It yields the protein CASSVQGDYEQYF. The chain combines TRBV7-9 with TRBJ2-7; weak D call: TRBD1 (5 bases). With 6 bases removed from V and 3 bases from J, the gap between germline ends came to 12 bases. This CDR3 contains 13 residues. CDR1 is SEHNR and CDR2 is FQNEAQ in the germline V gene (reference sequence).

The genes are TRBV30 and TRBJ2-3; TRBD2 agrees at 11 bases. CDR3 length: 15 residues. CDR1 and CDR2 (germline): GTSNPN, SVGIG (reference sequence). J lost 5 bases, V lost 5 bases, and 9 bases had no gene match. CDR3 amino acids: CAWGQLAGVIDTQYF. CDR3 DNA sequence: TGTGCCTGGGGTCAACTAGCGGGAGTAATAGATACGCAGTATTTT.

This clone is a singleton in its sample. The gene calls are TRBV5-8 and TRBJ2-2; D remains ambiguous. The CDR3 is made up of 13 amino acids. Germline lookup yields CDR1 SGHTS and CDR2 YDEGEE. Trimming left V 3 bases short and J 7 bases short, with 10 bases between. This chain's CDR3 is CASSSFRDGELFF. The DNA for the CDR3 is TGTGCCAGCAGCTCGTTTCGAGACGGGGAGCTGTTTTTT. Using reference TRBV5-8 and TRBJ2-2 for the parts outside the CDR3, the full variable domain is EAGVTQSPTHLIKTRGQQATLRCSPISGHTSVYWYQQALGLGLQFLLWYDEGEERNRGNFPPRFSGRQFPNYSSELNVNALELEDSALYLCASSSFRDGELFFGEGSRLTVL.

The chain carries TRBV28 and TRBJ2-5; D is unresolved. Germline-derived CDR1 and CDR2 are MDHEN and SYDVKM. Trimming cost V 5 bases and J 2 bases, with 15 bases left between them. This CDR3 contains 15 residues. The CDR3 bases are TGTGCCAGCAGTGCCACTGGGGTATTACAAGAGACCCAGTACTTC. It codes for CASSATGVLQETQYF.

This clone has more than one count but fewer than ten. V and J are TRBV7-9 and TRBJ2-1; TRBD2 aligns across 11 bases. With V trimmed by 3 bases and J by 2 bases, 6 bases remained unmatched. Looked up from germline, CDR1 is SEHNR and CDR2 is FQNEAQ (reference sequence). The CDR3 runs 17 residues. Here the CDR3 reads CASSLYGLAGPYNEQFF. The CDR3 coding sequence is TGTGCCAGCAGCTTGTACGGACTAGCGGGTCCCTACAATGAGCAGTTCTTC.

This rearrangement joins TRBV9 to TRBJ1-4; TRBD1 matches at 7 bases. The CDR3 has 17 residues. V dropped 0 bases and J dropped 4; count of bases not matched to a gene: 9. Germline V gene lookup returns CDR1 SGDLS and CDR2 YYNGEE. CDR3 region: CASSVAEGASGNEKLFF. DNA of the CDR3: TGTGCCAGCAGCGTAGCAGAGGGGGCCAGCGGTAATGAAAAACTGTTTTTT.

The chain recombines TRBV25-1 with TRBJ2-3; D might be TRBD2 (5 bases). CDR1 and CDR2 (germline): MGHDK, SYGVNS. Trimming shortened V by 5 bases and J by 2 bases, and 14 bases separated the two germline ends. The CDR3 is 15 amino acids. As DNA, the CDR3 is TGTGCCAGCAGTAGCATGGACTTGATCACAGATACGCAGTATTTT. It encodes CASSSMDLITDTQYF.

This clone was observed a single time. The chain employs TRBV2 and TRBJ2-7; D gene uncertain. The V gene lost 7 bases and the J gene lost 3 bases, with 19 bases spanning the gap. Germline V gene data show CDR1 as SNHLY and CDR2 as FYNNEI. The CDR3 sequence is 15 residues long. In nucleotides, the CDR3 is TGTGCCAGCACCGCTGGCCCGGGCGGCGGCTACGAGCAGTACTTC. Translating it yields CASTAGPGGGYEQYF.

This clone occurred once. The chain joins TRBV2 to TRBJ2-3; 10 bases fit TRBD2. The germline V gene has CDR1 SNHLY and CDR2 FYNNEI. V shed 8 bases and J 3 bases; nucleotides not matched to a gene: 11. There are 16 residues in the CDR3. The CDR3 sequence: CASFVGSGGPTDTQYF. CDR3 DNA sequence: TGTGCCAGCTTTGTGGGTAGCGGGGGGCCTACAGATACGCAGTATTTT.

The V gene is TRBV7-9, the J gene TRBJ2-6, with D perhaps TRBD2 (5 bases). CDR1 is SEHNR and CDR2 is FQNEAQ in the germline V gene (reference sequence). The CDR3 sequence is 15 residues long. Trimming stripped 5 bases from V and 0 bases from J, with 8 bases between. The CDR3 sequence is CASSSRDSGANVLTF. The CDR3 DNA reads TGTGCCAGCAGCAGCCGGGACTCTGGGGCCAACGTCCTGACTTTC. The variable domain in full, with the rest retrieved from reference TRBV7-9 and TRBJ2-6, is DTGVSQNPRHKITKRGQNVTFRCDPISEHNRLYWYRQTLGQGPEFLTYFQNEAQLEKSRLLSDRFSAERPKGSFSTLEIQRTEQGDSAMYLCASSSRDSGANVLTFGAGSRLTVL.